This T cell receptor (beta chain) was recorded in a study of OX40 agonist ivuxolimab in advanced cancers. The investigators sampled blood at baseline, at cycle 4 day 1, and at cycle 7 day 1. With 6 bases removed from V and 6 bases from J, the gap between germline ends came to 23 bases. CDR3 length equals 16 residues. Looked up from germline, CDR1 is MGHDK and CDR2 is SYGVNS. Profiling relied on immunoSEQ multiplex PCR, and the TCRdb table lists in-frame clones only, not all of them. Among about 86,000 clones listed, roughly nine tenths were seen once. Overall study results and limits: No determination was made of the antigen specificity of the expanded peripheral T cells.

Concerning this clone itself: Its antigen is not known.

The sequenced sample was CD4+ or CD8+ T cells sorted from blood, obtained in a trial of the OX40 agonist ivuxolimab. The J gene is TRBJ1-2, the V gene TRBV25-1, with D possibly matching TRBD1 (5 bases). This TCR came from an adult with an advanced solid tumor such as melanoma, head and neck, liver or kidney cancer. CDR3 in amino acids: CASSDVGTNLRHGYTF. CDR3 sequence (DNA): TGTGCCAGCAGCGATGTCGGGACTAATCTAAGACATGGCTACACCTTC.